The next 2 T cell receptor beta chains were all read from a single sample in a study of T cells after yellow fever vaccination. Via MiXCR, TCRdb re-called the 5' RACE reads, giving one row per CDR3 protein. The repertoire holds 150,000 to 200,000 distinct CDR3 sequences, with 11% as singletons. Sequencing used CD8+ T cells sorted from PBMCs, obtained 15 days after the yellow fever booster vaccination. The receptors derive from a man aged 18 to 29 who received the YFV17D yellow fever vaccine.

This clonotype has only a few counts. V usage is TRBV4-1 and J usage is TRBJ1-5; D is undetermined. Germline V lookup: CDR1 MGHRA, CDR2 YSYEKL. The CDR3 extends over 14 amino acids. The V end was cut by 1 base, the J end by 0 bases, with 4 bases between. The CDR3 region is CASSQGDSNQPQHF. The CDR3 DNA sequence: TGCGCCAGCAGCCAAGGGGATAGCAATCAGCCCCAGCATTTT.

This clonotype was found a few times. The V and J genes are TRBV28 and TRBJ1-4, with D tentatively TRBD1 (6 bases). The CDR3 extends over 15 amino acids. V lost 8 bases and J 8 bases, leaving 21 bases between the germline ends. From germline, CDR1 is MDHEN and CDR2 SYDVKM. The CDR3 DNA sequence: TGTGCCAGCCACGGAAGGGGACAACCAGGCGAAAAACTGTTTTTT. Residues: CASHGRGQPGEKLFF.